This TCR beta chain was captured in a study of cytomegalovirus exposure and HLA in healthy donors. Broader study findings: A few chains tied to CMV proved CMV antigen-specific in vitro. The TCR clusters that emerged in the first cohort tended, a later analysis found, to co-occur in the roughly 120 validation repertoires. The classifier reportedly diagnosed cytomegalovirus status with high sensitivity and specificity.

Details on this clone: Its antigen is unidentified.

Measured with immunoSEQ multiplex PCR; TCRdb has only the in-frame clones, and not every one. The repertoire holds 200,000 to 250,000 clones, with 70% to 90% as singletons. Trimming left V 6 bases short and J 9 bases short, with 18 bases between. Per germline, CDR1 MNHEY and CDR2 SVGAGI. This CDR3 comprises 13 residues. This sequence originates from a woman between 18 and 30 years old in good health and CMV-seronegative. This chain uses TRBV6-5 with TRBJ2-7, with TRBD1 as a possible D gene (6 bases). Sequenced sample: PBMCs. As DNA, the CDR3 is TGTGCCAGCAGGACGGACAGCGACAAGGGGCAGTACTTC. This sequence encodes CASRTDSDKGQYF.